This T cell receptor beta chain was sequenced in a study of siplizumab effects on memory and regulatory T cells. Study-level results: Siplizumab produced a significant drop in alloreactive sequences attributable to unstimulated CD4+ memory cells.

Assay: immunoSEQ multiplex PCR; the TCRdb copy retains only in-frame clones and omits some. The table shows about 120,000 clones, with about nine tenths occurring only once. A word on this clone: Its antigen is not identified.

The sample was CD4+ T cells sorted from blood. This TCR came from a human donor in good health.

This CDR3 is CASSSDRALNQPQHF. The CDR3 region has the DNA TGTGCCAGCAGCTCCGACAGGGCCCTCAATCAGCCCCAGCATTTT. The chain couples TRBV7-2 to TRBJ1-5; 7 positions match TRBD1. The germline CDR1 and CDR2 sequences are SGHTA and FQGNSA. The CDR3 has 15 residues. J lost 3 bases, V lost 4 bases, and 6 bases had no gene match.